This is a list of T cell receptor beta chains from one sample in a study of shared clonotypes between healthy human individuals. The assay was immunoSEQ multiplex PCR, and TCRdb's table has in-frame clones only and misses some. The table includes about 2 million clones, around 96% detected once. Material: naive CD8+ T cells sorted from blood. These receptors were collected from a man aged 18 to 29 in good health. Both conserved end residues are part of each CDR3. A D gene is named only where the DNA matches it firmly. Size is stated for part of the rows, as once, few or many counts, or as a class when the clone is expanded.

CDR3 protein: CASSFPGQGWNEQFF
CDR3 DNA: TGTGCCAGCAGCTTCCCGGGACAGGGATGGAATGAGCAGTTCTTC
clone size: once
V gene: TRBV13
J gene: TRBJ2-1
D gene: TRBD1

CDR3 protein: CASTPGLNSYNEQFF
CDR3 DNA: TGTGCCAGCACTCCGGGACTTAACTCCTACAATGAGCAGTTCTTC
clone size: NA
V gene: TRBV9
J gene: TRBJ2-1
D gene: NA

CDR3 protein: CASSELAGGYEQYF
CDR3 DNA: TGTGCCAGCAGTGAGCTAGCGGGGGGATACGAGCAGTACTTC
clone size: NA
V gene: TRBV2
J gene: TRBJ2-7
D gene: TRBD2

CDR3 protein: CASSLNIGGTNTEAFF
CDR3 DNA: TGTGCCAGCAGCTTAAATATAGGGGGGACGAACACTGAAGCTTTCTTT
clone size: NA
V gene: TRBV7-9
J gene: TRBJ1-1
D gene: NA

CDR3 protein: CASGLDPSYEQYF
CDR3 DNA: TGTGCTAGTGGTTTGGACCCTTCCTACGAGCAGTACTTC
clone size: NA
V gene: TRBV12-5
J gene: TRBJ2-7
D gene: NA

CDR3 protein: CASSFNGGAGEQFF
CDR3 DNA: TGTGCCAGCAGCTTTAACGGGGGGGCTGGTGAGCAGTTCTTC
clone size: NA
V gene: TRBV5-4
J gene: TRBJ2-1
D gene: TRBD2

CDR3 protein: CASSLVERGRGYTF
CDR3 DNA: TGTGCCAGCAGCTTAGTTGAAAGGGGCCGCGGCTACACCTTC
clone size: NA
V gene: TRBV11-2
J gene: TRBJ1-2
D gene: NA

CDR3 protein: CASSLEGTGGYEQYF
CDR3 DNA: TGTGCCAGCAGCTTGGAAGGGACAGGGGGGTACGAGCAGTACTTC
clone size: NA
V gene: TRBV5-4
J gene: TRBJ2-7
D gene: TRBD1

CDR3 protein: CASSREGLEETQYF
CDR3 DNA: TGTGCCAGCAGTAGGGAGGGATTAGAAGAGACCCAGTACTTC
clone size: NA
V gene: TRBV9
J gene: TRBJ2-5
D gene: TRBD2

CDR3 protein: CASSYGDGGYEQYF
CDR3 DNA: TGTGCCAGCAGCTACGGGGACGGCGGCTACGAGCAGTACTTC
clone size: NA
V gene: TRBV7-6
J gene: TRBJ2-7
D gene: NA

CDR3 protein: CASSIGLAGLPNTGELFF
CDR3 DNA: TGTGCCAGTAGTATCGGACTAGCGGGCCTCCCGAACACCGGGGAGCTGTTTTTT
clone size: NA
V gene: TRBV19
J gene: TRBJ2-2
D gene: TRBD2

CDR3 protein: CASSLGSGTDTQYF
CDR3 DNA: TGTGCCAGCAGTTTAGGGAGTGGCACAGATACGCAGTATTTT
clone size: NA
V gene: TRBV28
J gene: TRBJ2-3
D gene: NA

CDR3 protein: CASSLEGQENTGELFF
CDR3 DNA: TGTGCCAGCAGCTTAGAGGGACAGGAGAACACCGGGGAGCTGTTTTTT
clone size: NA
V gene: TRBV13
J gene: TRBJ2-2
D gene: TRBD1

CDR3 protein: CASSYEQGYEQYF
CDR3 DNA: TGTGCCAGCAGTTACGAACAGGGGTACGAGCAGTACTTC
clone size: NA
V gene: TRBV6-5
J gene: TRBJ2-7
D gene: TRBD1

CDR3 protein: CASSDGDNSYEQYF
CDR3 DNA: TGCGCCAGCAGTGATGGGGACAACTCCTACGAGCAGTACTTC
clone size: NA
V gene: TRBV10-1
J gene: TRBJ2-7
D gene: NA

CDR3 protein: CASGPPFTDTQYF
CDR3 DNA: TGTGCCAGCGGTCCCCCCTTCACAGATACGCAGTATTTT
clone size: NA
V gene: TRBV27
J gene: TRBJ2-3
D gene: NA

CDR3 protein: CASSGGPPNTEAFF
CDR3 DNA: TGTGCCAGCAGCGGGGGACCTCCGAACACTGAAGCTTTCTTT
clone size: NA
V gene: TRBV5-4
J gene: TRBJ1-1
D gene: NA

CDR3 protein: CASSERPLGVDEKLFF
CDR3 DNA: TGCGCCAGCAGTGAGCGCCCGCTGGGGGTAGATGAAAAACTGTTTTTT
clone size: NA
V gene: TRBV10-2
J gene: TRBJ1-4
D gene: NA

CDR3 protein: CAWAWMGAGELFF
CDR3 DNA: TGTGCCTGGGCGTGGATGGGGGCCGGGGAGCTGTTTTTT
clone size: NA
V gene: TRBV30
J gene: TRBJ2-2
D gene: NA

CDR3 protein: CASIPGDGSYEQYF
CDR3 DNA: TGTGCCAGCATCCCCGGGGACGGGTCCTACGAGCAGTACTTC
clone size: NA
V gene: TRBV2
J gene: TRBJ2-7
D gene: NA

CDR3 protein: CASSESPAGTEAFF
CDR3 DNA: TGTGCCAGCAGTGAGAGCCCCGCAGGGACTGAAGCTTTCTTT
clone size: NA
V gene: TRBV2
J gene: TRBJ1-1
D gene: NA

CDR3 protein: CASSPTQDGYEQYF
CDR3 DNA: TGTGCCAGCAGCCCCACCCAGGACGGATACGAGCAGTACTTC
clone size: NA
V gene: TRBV9
J gene: TRBJ2-7
D gene: NA

CDR3 protein: CSVGGLAGGRGTDTQYF
CDR3 DNA: TGCAGCGTTGGGGGACTAGCGGGAGGGCGGGGCACAGATACGCAGTATTTT
clone size: NA
V gene: TRBV29-1
J gene: TRBJ2-3
D gene: TRBD2

CDR3 protein: CASSYLETQYF
CDR3 DNA: TGTGCCAGCAGTTATTTAGAGACCCAGTACTTC
clone size: NA
V gene: TRBV6-5
J gene: TRBJ2-5
D gene: NA

CDR3 protein: CASSEALQAGGNQPQHF
CDR3 DNA: TGTGCCAGCAGTGAAGCGCTTCAGGCAGGGGGCAATCAGCCCCAGCATTTT
clone size: NA
V gene: TRBV2
J gene: TRBJ1-5
D gene: NA

CDR3 protein: CASSLVPDDYEQYF
CDR3 DNA: TGTGCCAGCAGCTTAGTACCGGACGACTACGAGCAGTACTTC
clone size: NA
V gene: TRBV7-9
J gene: TRBJ2-7
D gene: NA

CDR3 protein: CASSIDRGRDYGYTF
CDR3 DNA: TGTGCCAGTAGTATCGACAGGGGGCGCGACTATGGCTACACCTTC
clone size: NA
V gene: TRBV19
J gene: TRBJ1-2
D gene: TRBD1

CDR3 protein: CASSYVTDYNSPLHF
CDR3 DNA: TGTGCCAGCAGTTATGTGACAGACTATAATTCACCCCTCCACTTT
clone size: NA
V gene: TRBV6-5
J gene: TRBJ1-6
D gene: NA

CDR3 protein: CASSYGVWELYNEQFF
CDR3 DNA: TGTGCCAGCAGTTATGGGGTTTGGGAGCTTTACAATGAGCAGTTCTTC
clone size: NA
V gene: TRBV6-5
J gene: TRBJ2-1
D gene: NA

CDR3 protein: CASSYSAAQETQYF
CDR3 DNA: TGTGCCAGCAGTTACTCAGCGGCACAAGAGACCCAGTACTTC
clone size: NA
V gene: TRBV6-5
J gene: TRBJ2-5
D gene: NA

CDR3 protein: CASSFLGNEKLFF
CDR3 DNA: TGTGCCAGCAGTTTCCTTGGGAATGAAAAACTGTTTTTT
clone size: NA
V gene: TRBV27
J gene: TRBJ1-4
D gene: NA

CDR3 protein: CASSLSGGPAYNEQFF
CDR3 DNA: TGTGCCAGCAGCCTTAGCGGGGGGCCGGCATACAATGAGCAGTTCTTC
clone size: NA
V gene: TRBV5-4
J gene: TRBJ2-1
D gene: TRBD2

CDR3 protein: CASSYSGGTNEKLFF
CDR3 DNA: TGTGCCAGCAGTTACTCGGGGGGCACTAATGAAAAACTGTTTTTT
clone size: NA
V gene: TRBV6-5
J gene: TRBJ1-4
D gene: NA

CDR3 protein: CASRNRGPPMNTEAFF
CDR3 DNA: TGTGCCAGCAGAAACAGGGGCCCCCCCATGAACACTGAAGCTTTCTTT
clone size: NA
V gene: TRBV27
J gene: TRBJ1-1
D gene: TRBD1

CDR3 protein: CASSLAGTRYGYTF
CDR3 DNA: TGTGCCAGCAGTTTAGCAGGGACGAGGTATGGCTACACCTTC
clone size: NA
V gene: TRBV27
J gene: TRBJ1-2
D gene: NA

CDR3 protein: CAVEPYGVGNEQYF
CDR3 DNA: TGTGCCGTGGAGCCGTACGGGGTAGGAAACGAGCAGTACTTC
clone size: NA
V gene: TRBV30
J gene: TRBJ2-7
D gene: NA

CDR3 protein: CASSILQGLETQYF
CDR3 DNA: TGTGCCAGCAGCATACTACAGGGTCTGGAGACCCAGTACTTC
clone size: NA
V gene: TRBV5-8
J gene: TRBJ2-5
D gene: NA

CDR3 protein: CASSSRGWQINQPQHF
CDR3 DNA: TGTGCCAGCAGCTCCAGGGGGTGGCAGATCAATCAGCCCCAGCATTTT
clone size: NA
V gene: TRBV5-6
J gene: TRBJ1-5
D gene: TRBD1

CDR3 protein: CATSRLWGEEENEKLFF
CDR3 DNA: TGTGCCACCAGCAGACTGTGGGGAGAAGAAGAAAATGAAAAACTGTTTTTT
clone size: NA
V gene: TRBV15
J gene: TRBJ1-4
D gene: NA

CDR3 protein: CASSYNGGPDEQFF
CDR3 DNA: TGTGCCAGCAGTTATAACGGGGGGCCGGATGAGCAGTTCTTC
clone size: NA
V gene: TRBV6-5
J gene: TRBJ2-1
D gene: NA

CDR3 protein: CASSERDSYTDTQYF
CDR3 DNA: TGCGCCAGCAGTGAACGGGACAGCTACACAGATACGCAGTATTTT
clone size: NA
V gene: TRBV10-1
J gene: TRBJ2-3
D gene: TRBD1

CDR3 protein: CASSDRDLNYGYTF
CDR3 DNA: TGTGCCAGCAGTGACCGGGACCTAAACTATGGCTACACCTTC
clone size: NA
V gene: TRBV6-5
J gene: TRBJ1-2
D gene: NA

CDR3 protein: CASRPSAAGANVLTF
CDR3 DNA: TGTGCCAGCAGACCCTCGGCGGCTGGGGCCAACGTCCTGACTTTC
clone size: NA
V gene: TRBV6-5
J gene: TRBJ2-6
D gene: NA

CDR3 protein: CASSLGAELEAFF
CDR3 DNA: TGTGCCAGCAGCTTAGGGGCTGAGCTTGAAGCTTTCTTT
clone size: NA
V gene: TRBV7-9
J gene: TRBJ1-1
D gene: NA

CDR3 protein: CASSPFLNSYNEQFF
CDR3 DNA: TGTGCCAGCAGTCCCTTCCTGAACTCCTACAATGAGCAGTTCTTC
clone size: NA
V gene: TRBV11-2
J gene: TRBJ2-1
D gene: NA

CDR3 protein: CASSLDPGGRSYGYTF
CDR3 DNA: TGTGCCAGCAGTTTAGACCCAGGGGGCCGGAGCTATGGCTACACCTTC
clone size: NA
V gene: TRBV27
J gene: TRBJ1-2
D gene: TRBD1

CDR3 protein: CASSLASGVMNTQYF
CDR3 DNA: TGTGCCAGCAGCTTAGCCAGCGGGGTAATGAATACGCAGTATTTT
clone size: NA
V gene: TRBV7-9
J gene: TRBJ2-3
D gene: TRBD2

CDR3 protein: CASSLALGTGELFF
CDR3 DNA: TGTGCCAGCAGCTTAGCCCTGGGCACCGGGGAGCTGTTTTTT
clone size: NA
V gene: TRBV7-6
J gene: TRBJ2-2
D gene: NA